Following are 32 T cell receptor beta chains from one sample sequenced in a study of cytomegalovirus exposure and HLA in healthy donors. The study ran its PCR with 60 Vbeta and 13 Jbeta primers. Libraries were prepared by immunoSEQ multiplex PCR; TCRdb keeps only in-frame clonotypes and omits some of them. The profile shows some 100,000 clones, about 68% of them singletons. The specimen was PBMCs. The origin of the receptors is a male donor in good health and CMV-seropositive.

The J gene is TRBJ1-5, the V gene TRBV30, with 7 bases aligning to TRBD1. The V gene's germline CDR1 is GTSNPN and CDR2 SVGIG (reference sequence). The junction had 2 bases not matched to a gene; V was cut back by 3 bases and J by 3 bases. CDR3 length: 13 residues. The CDR3: CAWRDRDNQPQHF. CDR3 coding DNA: TGTGCCTGGAGAGACAGGGACAATCAGCCCCAGCATTTT.

The sample holds a few counts of this clone. V and J are TRBV15 and TRBJ1-2; perhaps TRBD1 as D (6 bases). V lost 3 bases to trimming and J lost 6 bases, with 11 bases between them. CDR1 is LNHNV and CDR2 is YYDKDF in the germline V gene (reference sequence). This CDR3 is 13 amino acids long. The CDR3 DNA reads as TGTGCCACCAGCAGGGGGGCCGCGAATGGCTACACCTTC. Translated, it gives CATSRGAANGYTF. The whole variable domain, filled in from reference TRBV15 and TRBJ1-2, reads DAMVIQNPRYQVTQFGKPVTLSCSQTLNHNVMYWYQQKSSQAPKLLFHYYDKDFNNEADTPDNFQSRRPNTSFCFLDIRSPGLGDTAMYLCATSRGAANGYTFGSGTRLTVV.

The chain carries TRBV13 and TRBJ2-1, with D perhaps TRBD2 (7 bases). The CDR3 spans 15 residues. V lost 5 bases to trimming and J lost 7 bases, with 18 bases between them. The germline gives CDR1 PRHDT, CDR2 FYEKMQ (reference sequence). The CDR3 reads CASSPAGAGTNEQFF. CDR3 nucleotides: TGTGCCAGCAGCCCCGCGGGGGCAGGAACGAATGAGCAGTTCTTC.

The CDR3 is CASSLGAPGGTEAFF. The CDR3 DNA sequence: TGTGCCAGCAGCTTAGGGGCACCAGGGGGCACTGAAGCTTTCTTT. J is TRBJ1-1 and V is TRBV11-2; 7 nucleotides match TRBD1. The CDR3 contains 15 residues. V was pared by 1 base and J by 4 bases, with 6 bases of the junction left unmatched. Germline values: CDR1 SGHAT, CDR2 FQNNGV.

V and J are TRBV5-1 and TRBJ1-1, with a possible D match to TRBD1 (5 bases). With 0 bases removed from V and 1 base from J, the gap between germline ends came to 10 bases. This CDR3 spans 15 amino acids. Germline V gene lookup returns CDR1 SGHRS and CDR2 YFSETQ. CDR3 sequence reads: CASSLGFGGNTEAFF. CDR3 in DNA: TGCGCCAGCAGCTTGGGGTTCGGGGGGAACACTGAAGCTTTCTTT.

The CDR3 nucleotides are TGTGCCAGCAGCCAAGAATCGGCTAGCGGGGGGTCGACCTACGAGCAGTACTTC. It translates to CASSQESASGGSTYEQYF. The chain employs TRBV4-2 and TRBJ2-7, with 11 bases lining up with TRBD2. V gave up 0 bases and J gave up 2 bases; unmatched junction bases: 9. CDR3 length: 18 amino acids. CDR1 LGHNA and CDR2 YNFKEQ come from the germline V gene.

The chain carries TRBV19 and TRBJ2-1, with D possibly being TRBD2 (6 bases). The CDR3 contains 14 residues. The V and J ends lost 3 bases and 14 bases respectively, with 20 bases between them. The germline V gene has CDR1 LNHDA and CDR2 SQIVND (reference sequence). DNA for the CDR3: TGTGCCAGTAGTATTGGGGGGTCGGGGGATTCGGAGTTCTTC. Residues: CASSIGGSGDSEFF. Looking up the rest from reference TRBV19 and TRBJ2-1 gives the full variable domain: DGGITQSPKYLFRKEGQNVTLSCEQNLNHDAMYWYRQDPGQGLRLIYYSQIVNDFQKGDIAEGYSVSREKKESFPLTVTSAQKNPTAFYLCASSIGGSGDSEFFGPGTRLTVL.

This chain joins TRBV30 and TRBJ2-1, with 13 bases aligning to TRBD2. Germline V CDR1 and CDR2: GTSNPN, SVGIG (reference sequence). There are 17 residues in the CDR3. V trimming: 2 bases; J trimming: 3 bases; junction bases outside the gene matches: 7. The CDR3: CAWSIGTSGENYNEQFF. The CDR3 DNA follows: TGTGCCTGGAGTATCGGGACTAGCGGGGAGAACTACAATGAGCAGTTCTTC.

This rearrangement joins TRBV11-2 to TRBJ1-1; 8 nucleotides agree with TRBD1. Germline V gives CDR1 SGHAT, CDR2 FQNNGV. The CDR3 extends over 13 amino acids. Germline trimming cut 5 bases from V and 5 bases from J; bases unmatched to any gene: 4. The CDR3 is CASSTRQGTEAFF. The CDR3 DNA reads as TGTGCCAGCAGCACTAGACAGGGGACTGAAGCTTTCTTT.

The CDR3 protein is CASSRPGGTEAFF. The CDR3 bases are TGTGCCAGCAGCCGCCCGGGTGGGACTGAAGCTTTCTTT. The rearrangement links TRBV5-4 to TRBJ1-1; D gene unclear. Germline V gene data show CDR1 as SGHNT and CDR2 as YYREEE (reference sequence). V gave up 4 bases and J gave up 5 bases, with 12 bases separating them. The CDR3 length is 13 residues.

This chain connects TRBV30 to TRBJ1-6, with D possibly being TRBD1 (6 bases). Trimming took 1 base from V and 7 from J, leaving 11 bases between them. CDR3 length equals 14 residues. The germline gives CDR1 GTSNPN, CDR2 SVGIG (reference sequence). In DNA form, the CDR3 reads TGTGCCTGGAGTGGGAGGGGGGGGAATTCACCCCTCCACTTT. Translating gives CAWSGRGGNSPLHF.

There are a few counts of this clone. The CDR3 loop reads CASSTSRLAGVYEQYF. The DNA for the CDR3 is TGTGCCAGCAGCACAAGCCGACTAGCGGGGGTCTACGAGCAGTACTTC. V is TRBV7-8 and J is TRBJ2-7; 12 nucleotides align to TRBD2. Germline-derived CDR1 and CDR2 are SGHVS and FQNEAQ. With 5 bases clipped from V and 3 bases from J, the junction kept 8 bases outside the gene matches. This CDR3 region has 16 residues.

The V call is TRBV30, the J call TRBJ1-4; D is possibly TRBD1 (6 bases). This CDR3 is built from 13 residues. Trimming cost V 4 bases and J 7 bases, with 13 bases left between them. Germline V gene sequence: CDR1 GTSNPN, CDR2 SVGIG (reference sequence). CDR3 bases: TGTGCCTGGACGGGGGGCAACGGTGAAAAACTGTTTTTT. Protein product: CAWTGGNGEKLFF.

This sequence joins TRBV29-1 and TRBJ2-1; a possible D gene is TRBD2 (5 bases). CDR1 is SQVTM, CDR2 ANQGSEA, per germline. This CDR3 spans 11 amino acids. Trimming removed 6 bases from V and 14 bases from J, with 17 bases in between. CDR3 amino acids: CSVDPREVEFF. In DNA, the CDR3 is TGCAGCGTCGACCCGAGGGAAGTGGAGTTCTTC.

The rearrangement uses TRBV2 and TRBJ2-5; weak D call: TRBD1 (6 bases). The CDR3 covers 14 residues. Germline CDR1 SNHLY, CDR2 FYNNEI. The V and J ends lost 3 bases and 5 bases respectively, with 13 bases between them. CDR3 residues: CASSDPGAGETQYF. CDR3 bases: TGTGCCAGCAGTGACCCAGGGGCTGGGGAGACCCAGTACTTC. The full variable domain, with the rest looked up from reference TRBV2 and TRBJ2-5, is EPEVTQTPSHQVTQMGQEVILRCVPISNHLYFYWYRQILGQKVEFLVSFYNNEISEKSEIFDDQFSVERPDGSNFTLKIRSTKLEDSAMYFCASSDPGAGETQYFGPGTRLLVL.

V usage is TRBV28 and J usage is TRBJ2-7; a weak D match, TRBD2 (6 bases). V lost 3 bases, J lost 3 bases, and 9 bases lay in between. This CDR3 is built from 13 residues. CDR1 MDHEN and CDR2 SYDVKM come from the germline V gene. CDR3 DNA: TGTGCCAGCAGTTTGGGGGACTTCTACGAGCAGTACTTC. Protein sequence: CASSLGDFYEQYF.

The chain joins TRBV25-1 to TRBJ2-2; TRBD2 might be the D (6 bases). Trimming stripped 2 bases from V and 2 bases from J, with 12 bases between. Germline CDR1 is MGHDK and CDR2 is SYGVNS. The CDR3 covers 16 residues. This CDR3 reads CASSELGGLNTGELFF. Written as DNA, the CDR3 is TGTGCCAGCAGTGAACTTGGGGGACTCAACACCGGGGAGCTGTTTTTT.

This clone was seen only a few times. The DNA of the CDR3 is TGTGCCAGCAGTGGTCGGTATGAGCAGTTCTTC. This sequence encodes CASSGRYEQFF. V and J are TRBV2 and TRBJ2-1; D not resolved. The CDR3 runs to 11 residues. Germline V gene data show CDR1 as SNHLY and CDR2 as FYNNEI. V dropped 4 bases and J dropped 8 bases, with 6 bases sitting between them.

The V and J genes are TRBV5-4 and TRBJ2-2, with 10 bases fitting TRBD2. The CDR3 is made up of 16 amino acids. Germline V CDR1 and CDR2: SGHNT, YYREEE (reference sequence). J gave up 2 bases and V 3 bases, and 4 bases lay outside the gene matches. Here the CDR3 reads CASSSRTSGNTGELFF. The CDR3 DNA is TGTGCCAGCAGCTCAAGGACTAGCGGAAACACCGGGGAGCTGTTTTTT.

This sequence joins TRBV7-2 and TRBJ1-2; a weak D match, TRBD1 (6 bases). The CDR3 is made up of 14 amino acids. CDR1 is SGHTA, CDR2 FQGNSA, per germline. The V end lost 1 base, the J end lost 8 bases, and 14 bases lay between the germline ends. The chain's CDR3 is CASSLGAGARGYTF. In nucleotides, the CDR3 is TGTGCCAGCAGCTTAGGGGCAGGGGCGAGAGGCTACACCTTC.

The chain uses TRBV6-5 and TRBJ1-1; the D gene is possibly TRBD1 (6 bases). The CDR3 totals 15 residues. Germline V gives CDR1 MNHEY, CDR2 SVGAGI. Trimming took 6 bases from V and 3 from J, leaving 17 bases between them. The CDR3 loop reads CASRSTEGDDTEAFF. The CDR3 DNA follows: TGTGCCAGCAGGAGTACCGAGGGGGACGACACTGAAGCTTTCTTT.

V is TRBV7-2 and J is TRBJ2-4; the D gene is possibly TRBD2 (7 bases). The CDR3 loop spans 17 amino acids. Trimming stripped 6 bases from V and 2 bases from J, with 20 bases between. Germline values: CDR1 SGHTA, CDR2 FQGNSA. The CDR3 DNA reads as TGTGCCAGCAGTCAAGGGGGGGAGCGGGGTTCCAAAAACATTCAGTACTTC. It is translated as CASSQGGERGSKNIQYF.

V gene TRBV4-3 combines with J gene TRBJ2-7, with D unresolved. Germline loops: CDR1 LGHNA, CDR2 YSLEER. The CDR3 totals 14 residues. V was shortened by 2 bases and J by 3 bases, with 11 bases between the two germline ends. The CDR3 DNA reads as TGCGCCAGCAGCCAATACCCAGAAAGCTACGAGCAGTACTTC. Residues: CASSQYPESYEQYF.

The chain combines TRBV4-2 with TRBJ2-1, with 12 bases that match TRBD2. The CDR3 loop spans 15 amino acids. Germline V gives CDR1 LGHNA, CDR2 YNFKEQ. V lost 0 bases, J lost 10 bases, and 4 bases stayed unmatched. CDR3 sequence: CASSQEGLAGWEQFF. The CDR3 DNA sequence: TGTGCCAGCAGCCAAGAAGGACTAGCGGGATGGGAGCAGTTCTTC.

CDR3 nucleotides: TGCGCCAGCAGCTTCCGAGGGAACACTGAAGCTTTCTTT. Translated, it gives CASSFRGNTEAFF. V usage is TRBV5-1 and J usage is TRBJ1-1, with no clear D. CDR1 and CDR2 (germline): SGHRS, YFSETQ. The CDR3 has 13 amino acids. The V end lost 2 bases, the J end lost 1 base, and 6 bases lay between the germline ends.

In this sample, this clone turned up a few times. The chain couples TRBV2 to TRBJ1-4; TRBD1 aligns across 8 bases. From germline, CDR1 is SNHLY and CDR2 FYNNEI. The J segment lost 6 bases and the V segment lost 5 bases, leaving 5 bases of the junction unmatched. The length of the CDR3 is 14 residues. CDR3 region: CASSLDREDEKLFF. As DNA, the CDR3 is TGTGCCAGCAGTTTGGACAGGGAGGATGAAAAACTGTTTTTT.

This clone has just a few counts. V and J are TRBV6-6 and TRBJ2-1, with TRBD1 matching over 10 bases. The CDR3 totals 14 residues. CDR1 is MNHNY and CDR2 is SVGAGI in the germline V gene (reference sequence). The CDR3 here is CALGPGQGNREQFF. Written as DNA, the CDR3 is TGTGCTTTAGGACCGGGACAGGGGAATCGGGAGCAGTTCTTC.

The rearrangement joins TRBV29-1 to TRBJ2-3; 9 bases align to TRBD1. V lost 1 base and J lost 5; bases outside the gene matches: 4. The CDR3 extends over 14 amino acids. The germline gives CDR1 SQVTM, CDR2 ANQGSEA. The CDR3 DNA is TGCAGCGTTGAAGGTGGGACAGGGATAGATACGCAGTATTTT. Its protein is CSVEGGTGIDTQYF.

This chain joins TRBV15 and TRBJ2-6, with 9 bases aligning to TRBD1. Trimming removed 5 bases from V and 0 bases from J; junction bases left unmatched: 8. The CDR3 is 18 amino acids. The germline V gene encodes CDR1 LNHNV and CDR2 YYDKDF (reference sequence). CDR3 region: CATSGWDRAHSGANVLTF. CDR3 coding DNA: TGTGCCACCAGCGGCTGGGACAGGGCTCACTCTGGGGCCAACGTCCTGACTTTC.

CDR3 sequence (DNA): TGTGCCAGCAGCTTAGATGCGCGGACAGGCGCGCCGGACCAAGAGACCCAGTACTTC. Protein product: CASSLDARTGAPDQETQYF. J is TRBJ2-5 and V is TRBV7-6, with 7 bases fitting TRBD1. The CDR3 runs 19 residues. Germline CDR1 and CDR2: SGHVS and FNYEAQ. Trimming removed 1 base from V and 0 bases from J; junction bases left unmatched: 14.

In this sample, this clone turned up once. The V and J genes are TRBV9 and TRBJ2-6; D unclear. Trimming took off 0 bases at V and 0 bases at J, with 4 bases between the two ends. The CDR3 covers 15 residues. Germline V gives CDR1 SGDLS, CDR2 YYNGEE. DNA for the CDR3: TGTGCCAGCAGCGTAGGAGGCTCTGGGGCCAACGTCCTGACTTTC. Translated: CASSVGGSGANVLTF.

This chain links TRBV5-1 with TRBJ2-3, with D possibly being TRBD2 (5 bases). The CDR3 runs to 15 residues. Germline V lookup: CDR1 SGHRS, CDR2 YFSETQ. Trimming pared 0 bases from V and 5 bases from J, leaving 13 bases between. The CDR3 region has the DNA TGCGCCAGCAGCTTGGAGGCGGGTGTTCTAGATACGCAGTATTTT. Amino acids: CASSLEAGVLDTQYF.